The clone carrying this TCR beta chain is a singleton in its sample. Germline loops: CDR1 MGHRA, CDR2 YSYEKL. J was trimmed by 5 bases and V by 1 base; bases with no gene match: 8. The CDR3 runs to 17 residues. These data come from a study of blood T cell repertoires in COVID-19. Study as a whole: Both acute and convalescent COVID-19 samples were obtained from the United States, Italy and Spain.

Clinical histories supplied by participants themselves formed the basis of cohort assignment. Recovery meant two consecutive negative NP/OP PCR tests, professional clearance, or resolved symptoms. Using immunoSEQ multiplex PCR, the repertoire was profiled, and TCRdb retains in-frame clones only, with some absent. The data hold under 300,000 clones, with more than 85% observed a single time. Sequenced input: PBMCs or T cells enriched from blood (not recorded which). The rearrangement joins TRBV4-1 to TRBJ1-4; 9 bases fit TRBD1. This TCR was sampled from a man between 40 and 49 years old who had recovered from COVID-19. In DNA, the CDR3 is TGCGCCAGCAGCCAAGCCTACACAGGGGGCGCGAATGAAAAACTGTTTTTT. The encoded protein is CASSQAYTGGANEKLFF.